This T cell receptor beta chain came from a study of cytomegalovirus exposure and HLA in healthy donors. For the study at large: The same platform was used for the 120 or so validation repertoires as for the approximately 670 first-cohort repertoires, as reported in a later analysis. Whole-study results and caveats: As was reported, the classifier diagnosed cytomegalovirus status with high specificity and sensitivity. Cytomegalovirus association was assigned to about 150 TCR beta chains.

Repertoires were generated with immunoSEQ multiplex PCR, while TCRdb's copy carries only in-frame clones and drops some. The sample has about 98,000 clones, 70% to 90% seen once. V dropped 1 base and J dropped 4 bases, with 18 bases sitting between them. This CDR3 spans 17 amino acids. The germline V gene encodes CDR1 SGHTS and CDR2 YDEGEE. In regard to this clone: The antigen remains unidentified.

The receptor was derived from a woman aged 25 to 45 in good health and CMV-seronegative. Material for sequencing was PBMCs. The chain recombines TRBV5-8 with TRBJ1-5; tentative D call: TRBD1 (6 bases). The CDR3 region is CASSLRGLTGKNQPQHF. As DNA, the CDR3 is TGTGCCAGCAGCTTGCGAGGATTGACAGGAAAAAATCAGCCCCAGCATTTT.